A selection of T cell receptor beta chains follows, all from one sample in a study of blood T cell repertoires in COVID-19. Measured with immunoSEQ multiplex PCR; TCRdb has only the in-frame clones, and not every one. In the table there are around 250,000 clones, around 93% of which are singletons. Sequenced material: PBMCs or T cells enriched from blood (not recorded which). All receptors come from a human donor in a cohort exposed to, infected with or recovered from COVID-19 (not recorded which). The donor label of this sample is uncertain. Each CDR3 is given with its conserved first and last residue. A D gene is named only where the DNA matches it firmly. Clone size appears in some rows only: once, few, many, or a class for an expanded clone.

V gene: TRBV30
J gene: TRBJ1-2
D gene: TRBD1
clone size: .
CDR3 protein: CAWPQGNYGYTF
CDR3 DNA: TGTGCCTGGCCACAGGGGAACTATGGCTACACCTTC

V gene: TRBV19
J gene: TRBJ2-2
D gene: .
clone size: .
CDR3 protein: CASKGVRGTGELFF
CDR3 DNA: TGTGCCAGTAAAGGGGTGCGAGGCACCGGGGAGCTGTTTTTT

V gene: TRBV9
J gene: TRBJ2-3
D gene: TRBD2
clone size: .
CDR3 protein: CASSVGASGGASDTQYF
CDR3 DNA: TGTGCCAGCAGCGTAGGGGCTAGCGGGGGGGCGTCAGATACGCAGTATTTT

V gene: TRBV7-9
J gene: TRBJ2-1
D gene: TRBD2
clone size: .
CDR3 protein: CASSPRGVEGDEQFF
CDR3 DNA: TGTGCCAGCAGCCCCCGGGGGGTGGAAGGCGATGAGCAGTTCTTC

V gene: TRBV27
J gene: TRBJ1-1
D gene: .
clone size: few
CDR3 protein: CASARQGGIEAFF
CDR3 DNA: TGTGCCAGCGCTCGTCAGGGAGGGATTGAAGCTTTCTTT

V gene: TRBV19
J gene: TRBJ2-1
D gene: .
clone size: .
CDR3 protein: CASSTGVDVRQFF
CDR3 DNA: TGTGCCAGTAGTACAGGGGTTGATGTGAGGCAGTTCTTC

V gene: TRBV5-1
J gene: TRBJ2-1
D gene: TRBD2
clone size: .
CDR3 protein: CASSPGTSGDYNEQFF
CDR3 DNA: TGCGCCAGCAGCCCGGGGACTAGCGGGGACTACAATGAGCAGTTCTTC

V gene: TRBV5-6
J gene: TRBJ2-7
D gene: TRBD1
clone size: .
CDR3 protein: CASSGRQGVEMYF
CDR3 DNA: TGTGCCAGCAGCGGACGTCAGGGGGTAGAAATGTACTTC

V gene: TRBV7-2
J gene: TRBJ1-1
D gene: TRBD1
clone size: .
CDR3 protein: CASSSQGNLGNTEAFF
CDR3 DNA: TGTGCCAGCAGCTCACAGGGGAATTTAGGGAACACTGAAGCTTTCTTT

V gene: TRBV27
J gene: TRBJ2-7
D gene: .
clone size: once
CDR3 protein: CASSPPNRELDEQYF
CDR3 DNA: TGTGCCAGCAGTCCCCCGAACAGGGAGCTCGACGAGCAGTACTTC

V gene: TRBV5-1
J gene: TRBJ2-2
D gene: TRBD1
clone size: once
CDR3 protein: CASSTGQGVGGELFF
CDR3 DNA: TGCGCCAGCAGCACCGGACAGGGGGTAGGCGGGGAGCTGTTTTTT

V gene: TRBV2
J gene: TRBJ1-5
D gene: .
clone size: .
CDR3 protein: CASNAGVNQPQHF
CDR3 DNA: TGTGCCAGCAATGCAGGGGTCAATCAGCCCCAGCATTTT

V gene: TRBV19
J gene: TRBJ2-7
D gene: .
clone size: once
CDR3 protein: CASSIDLRGGEQYF
CDR3 DNA: TGTGCCAGTAGTATAGATCTTCGAGGGGGCGAGCAGTACTTC

V gene: TRBV6-2/TRBV6-3
J gene: TRBJ2-5
D gene: .
clone size: .
CDR3 protein: CASSPHALAPQETQYF
CDR3 DNA: TGTGCCAGCAGTCCCCATGCCCTAGCGCCCCAAGAGACCCAGTACTTC

V gene: TRBV19
J gene: TRBJ2-3
D gene: .
clone size: .
CDR3 protein: CASRIGGSDTQYF
CDR3 DNA: TGTGCCAGTAGGATCGGGGGATCAGATACGCAGTATTTT

V gene: TRBV30
J gene: TRBJ2-1
D gene: TRBD2
clone size: .
CDR3 protein: CAWAAGGPGNEQFF
CDR3 DNA: TGTGCCTGGGCAGCGGGGGGGCCGGGCAATGAGCAGTTCTTC

V gene: TRBV12-3/TRBV12-4
J gene: TRBJ1-5
D gene: .
clone size: once
CDR3 protein: CASEAGGNQPQHF
CDR3 DNA: TGTGCCAGCGAGGCCGGGGGCAATCAGCCCCAGCATTTT

V gene: TRBV18
J gene: TRBJ1-2
D gene: TRBD1
clone size: .
CDR3 protein: CASSPNFPRDRGNGYTF
CDR3 DNA: TGTGCCAGCTCACCTAATTTCCCCCGGGACAGGGGCAATGGCTACACCTTC

V gene: TRBV5-6
J gene: TRBJ1-6
D gene: TRBD1
clone size: .
CDR3 protein: CASSYGTGDSPLHF
CDR3 DNA: TGTGCCAGCAGCTACGGGACAGGGGATTCACCCCTCCACTTT

V gene: TRBV19
J gene: TRBJ1-5
D gene: TRBD1
clone size: .
CDR3 protein: CASSIGRDRNQPQHF
CDR3 DNA: TGTGCCAGTAGTATTGGACGGGACAGAAATCAGCCCCAGCATTTT

V gene: TRBV5-1
J gene: TRBJ2-7
D gene: .
clone size: once
CDR3 protein: CASSPLALTDSYEQYF
CDR3 DNA: TGCGCCAGCAGTCCACTAGCACTAACTGACTCCTACGAGCAGTACTTC

V gene: TRBV19
J gene: TRBJ1-1
D gene: .
clone size: .
CDR3 protein: CASSILGWNTEAFF
CDR3 DNA: TGTGCCAGTAGTATTCTAGGTTGGAACACTGAAGCTTTCTTT

V gene: TRBV13
J gene: TRBJ1-2
D gene: .
clone size: .
CDR3 protein: CASSTRLGGYTF
CDR3 DNA: TGTGCCAGCAGCACCAGACTTGGGGGCTACACCTTC

V gene: TRBV15
J gene: TRBJ1-1
D gene: .
clone size: .
CDR3 protein: CATSRAGLTLEAFF
CDR3 DNA: TGTGCCACCAGCAGAGCTGGCTTGACTCTTGAAGCTTTCTTT

V gene: TRBV5-4
J gene: TRBJ1-2
D gene: .
clone size: .
CDR3 protein: CASRNGGGSANYGYTF
CDR3 DNA: TGTGCCAGCAGGAACGGGGGGGGCTCAGCTAACTATGGCTACACCTTC

V gene: TRBV28
J gene: TRBJ1-1
D gene: .
clone size: .
CDR3 protein: CASSLGRNTEAFF
CDR3 DNA: TGTGCCAGCAGTTTGGGGCGGAACACTGAAGCTTTCTTT

V gene: TRBV20-1
J gene: TRBJ1-1
D gene: TRBD1
clone size: .
CDR3 protein: CSASDRGLSTEAFF
CDR3 DNA: TGCAGTGCTAGTGACAGGGGGCTGAGTACTGAAGCTTTCTTT

V gene: TRBV19
J gene: TRBJ2-1
D gene: .
clone size: .
CDR3 protein: CASSEGWNEQFF
CDR3 DNA: TGTGCCAGTAGTGAGGGATGGAATGAGCAGTTCTTC

V gene: TRBV19
J gene: TRBJ1-5
D gene: TRBD1
clone size: few
CDR3 protein: CASSGQGVNQPQHF
CDR3 DNA: TGTGCCAGTAGTGGACAGGGGGTAAATCAGCCCCAGCATTTT

V gene: TRBV12-5
J gene: TRBJ2-5
D gene: .
clone size: .
CDR3 protein: CASGFRQETQYF
CDR3 DNA: TGTGCTAGTGGTTTTCGCCAAGAGACCCAGTACTTC

V gene: TRBV25-1
J gene: TRBJ1-2
D gene: TRBD1
clone size: .
CDR3 protein: CASSVTGVDGYTF
CDR3 DNA: TGTGCCAGCAGTGTAACAGGGGTCGATGGCTACACCTTC

V gene: TRBV4-1
J gene: TRBJ1-2
D gene: .
clone size: .
CDR3 protein: CASSQDQGEGYGYTF
CDR3 DNA: TGCGCCAGCAGCCAAGATCAAGGGGAGGGCTATGGCTACACCTTC

V gene: TRBV5-1
J gene: TRBJ1-1
D gene: .
clone size: .
CDR3 protein: CASSPSTGKGRAFF
CDR3 DNA: TGCGCCAGCAGCCCGTCGACGGGGAAGGGGAGGGCTTTCTTT

V gene: TRBV11-2
J gene: TRBJ2-7
D gene: .
clone size: .
CDR3 protein: CASSSGTRRDEQYF
CDR3 DNA: TGTGCCAGCAGCTCCGGGACACGGCGGGACGAGCAGTACTTC

V gene: TRBV6-5
J gene: TRBJ2-7
D gene: TRBD1
clone size: .
CDR3 protein: CASRSTGTGPYEQYF
CDR3 DNA: TGTGCCAGCAGATCAACCGGGACAGGGCCTTACGAGCAGTACTTC

V gene: TRBV12-3/TRBV12-4
J gene: TRBJ1-6
D gene: .
clone size: few
CDR3 protein: CASSLRGNSPLHF
CDR3 DNA: TGTGCCAGCAGTTTAAGGGGTAATTCACCCCTCCACTTT

V gene: TRBV18
J gene: TRBJ2-7
D gene: TRBD1
clone size: .
CDR3 protein: CASSPGPGQGVMQYF
CDR3 DNA: TGTGCCAGCTCACCTGGACCGGGACAGGGTGTAATGCAGTACTTC

V gene: TRBV5-1
J gene: TRBJ1-2
D gene: TRBD1
clone size: .
CDR3 protein: CASSPGGTGAYGYTF
CDR3 DNA: TGCGCCAGCAGCCCGGGTGGGACAGGGGCCTATGGCTACACCTTC

V gene: TRBV27
J gene: TRBJ1-1
D gene: .
clone size: .
CDR3 protein: CASSLSGAGWSSEAFF
CDR3 DNA: TGTGCCAGCAGTTTAAGCGGGGCAGGGTGGTCGTCTGAAGCTTTCTTT

V gene: TRBV7-3
J gene: TRBJ2-1
D gene: TRBD1
clone size: few
CDR3 protein: CASSLSPRDSLYNEQFF
CDR3 DNA: TGTGCCAGCAGCTTATCTCCCCGGGACAGTTTATACAATGAGCAGTTCTTC

V gene: TRBV2
J gene: TRBJ2-3
D gene: TRBD2
clone size: .
CDR3 protein: CASSDLSSGATIDTQYF
CDR3 DNA: TGTGCCAGCAGTGATCTTTCTAGCGGGGCCACAATAGATACGCAGTATTTT

V gene: TRBV7-8
J gene: TRBJ1-2
D gene: .
clone size: .
CDR3 protein: CASSLTSSRPYTF
CDR3 DNA: TGTGCCAGCAGCTTAACTAGCTCAAGGCCCTACACCTTC

V gene: TRBV5-6
J gene: TRBJ1-2
D gene: .
clone size: once
CDR3 protein: CASRSYGGQVYGYTF
CDR3 DNA: TGTGCCAGCAGATCTTACGGGGGGCAGGTCTATGGCTACACCTTC

V gene: TRBV10-3
J gene: TRBJ2-7
D gene: TRBD1
clone size: .
CDR3 protein: CAINGDRALGEQYF
CDR3 DNA: TGTGCCATCAATGGGGACAGGGCGTTAGGTGAGCAGTACTTC

V gene: TRBV25-1
J gene: TRBJ1-2
D gene: TRBD1
clone size: .
CDR3 protein: CASSDRSTGFGYGYTF
CDR3 DNA: TGTGCCAGCAGTGATCGATCGACAGGGTTTGGCTATGGCTACACCTTC

V gene: TRBV30
J gene: TRBJ2-1
D gene: .
clone size: .
CDR3 protein: CAWSVSLSGQGNEQFF
CDR3 DNA: TGTGCCTGGAGTGTATCCCTATCTGGGCAGGGTAATGAGCAGTTCTTC

V gene: TRBV11-2
J gene: TRBJ1-5
D gene: .
clone size: .
CDR3 protein: CASSLGPGRDQPQHF
CDR3 DNA: TGTGCCAGCAGCTTAGGGCCAGGGCGGGACCAGCCCCAGCATTTT

V gene: TRBV5-4
J gene: TRBJ1-3
D gene: TRBD1
clone size: .
CDR3 protein: CASSREGADTIYF
CDR3 DNA: TGTGCCAGCAGCCGAGAGGGGGCGGACACCATATATTTT

V gene: TRBV5-1
J gene: TRBJ1-1
D gene: TRBD1
clone size: once
CDR3 protein: CASSLGTGGTEAFF
CDR3 DNA: TGCGCCAGCAGCTTAGGGACAGGGGGAACTGAAGCTTTCTTT

V gene: TRBV5-4
J gene: TRBJ2-3
D gene: TRBD2
clone size: .
CDR3 protein: CASHHPGVAGGNTDTQYF
CDR3 DNA: TGTGCCAGCCACCACCCGGGAGTAGCGGGGGGGAACACAGATACGCAGTATTTT